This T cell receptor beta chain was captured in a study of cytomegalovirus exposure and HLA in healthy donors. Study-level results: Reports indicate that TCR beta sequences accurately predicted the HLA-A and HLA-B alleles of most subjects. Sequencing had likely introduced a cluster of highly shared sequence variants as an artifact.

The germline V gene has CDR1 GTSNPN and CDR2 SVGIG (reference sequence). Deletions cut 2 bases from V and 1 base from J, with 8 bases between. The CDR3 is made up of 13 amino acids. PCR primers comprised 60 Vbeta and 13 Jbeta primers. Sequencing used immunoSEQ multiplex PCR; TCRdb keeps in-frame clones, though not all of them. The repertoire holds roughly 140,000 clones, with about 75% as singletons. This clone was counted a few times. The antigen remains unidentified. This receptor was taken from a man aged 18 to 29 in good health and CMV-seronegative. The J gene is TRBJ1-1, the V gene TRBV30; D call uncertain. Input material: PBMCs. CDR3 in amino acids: CAWSPSGNTEAFF. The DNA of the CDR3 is TGTGCCTGGAGTCCATCAGGGAACACTGAAGCTTTCTTT. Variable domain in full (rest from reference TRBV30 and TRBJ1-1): SQTIHQWPATLVQPVGSPLSLECTVEGTSNPNLYWYRQAAGRGLQLLFYSVGIGQISSEVPQNLSASRPQDRQFILSSKKLLLSDSGFYLCAWSPSGNTEAFFGQGTRLTVV.